This T cell receptor (beta chain) is from a study of shared clonotypes between healthy human individuals. Replicate PCRs from sorted subsets contained around 200 ng DNA, which is around 30,000 T cell genomes. Profiling relied on immunoSEQ multiplex PCR, and the TCRdb table lists in-frame clones only, not all of them. The profile covers roughly 2,500,000 clones, with 80% to 95% appearing a single time and approximately 0.36% taken by the ten largest. This CDR3 contains 16 residues. The V and J ends lost 3 bases and 0 bases respectively, with 12 bases between them. Per the germline V gene, CDR1 is SGHVS and CDR2 is FQNEAQ.

The material sequenced was naive CD4+ T cells from PBMCs. As for subset: CD45RA+ positively selected. The TCR sequence derives from a man younger than 30 in good health. Some clones in this sample may be carry-over from other donors' samples. The rearrangement links TRBV7-8 to TRBJ1-5, with D unresolved. CDR3 DNA: TGTGCCAGCAGCTTTTCAGTAACAAATAGCAATCAGCCCCAGCATTTT. Amino acid sequence: CASSFSVTNSNQPQHF.